A single sample is the source of the 28 T cell receptor beta chains below, sequenced in a study of T cell responses to AZD1222 COVID-19 vaccine. TCRdb's table, derived via immunoSEQ multiplex PCR, lists solely in-frame clones and lacks some. This table has about 150,000 clones, about 92% appearing once. The specimen was peripheral blood, collected 28 days after the second AZD1222 dose. These receptors were collected from an adult who received the AZD1222 COVID-19 vaccine.

The rearrangement uses TRBV7-2 and TRBJ1-2; unclear D gene. V shed 3 bases and J shed 8 bases, with 13 bases lying between them. The CDR3 sequence is 13 residues long. Germline assignment: CDR1 SGHTA and CDR2 FQGNSA. The CDR3 spells CASSFDGVNGYTF. CDR3 in DNA: TGTGCCAGCAGCTTCGACGGAGTGAACGGCTACACCTTC.

V usage is TRBV5-8 and J usage is TRBJ1-2; D gene uncertain. Trimming stripped 0 bases from V and 0 bases from J, with 18 bases between. Germline-derived CDR1 and CDR2 are SGHTS and YDEGEE. The length of the CDR3 is 18 residues. The DNA for the CDR3 is TGTGCCAGCAGCTTGGAGGTGGGTTGGCAGAACACTAACTATGGCTACACCTTC. This encodes CASSLEVGWQNTNYGYTF.

The V gene is TRBV5-6, the J gene TRBJ1-3; possibly TRBD1 for D (6 bases). V dropped 3 bases and J dropped 4 bases, with 17 bases sitting between them. The CDR3 has 16 amino acids. Looked up from germline, CDR1 is SGHDT and CDR2 is YYEEEE. This chain's CDR3 is CASSYKTQGDGNTIYF. The CDR3 DNA sequence: TGTGCCAGCAGCTATAAAACACAGGGTGACGGAAACACCATATATTTT.

The sample holds a few counts of this clone. The chain employs TRBV11-2 and TRBJ2-1; TRBD2 matches at 7 bases. Germline loops: CDR1 SGHAT, CDR2 FQNNGV. V dropped 5 bases and J dropped 0; count of bases not matched to a gene: 13. The CDR3 is 18 residues long. CDR3 in amino acids: CASSNLEGGRRSYNEQFF. CDR3 nucleotides: TGTGCCAGCAGCAACCTCGAAGGCGGGAGACGCTCCTACAATGAGCAGTTCTTC.

This sequence joins TRBV25-1 and TRBJ2-1, with D possibly TRBD2 on 6 matching bases. Trimming stripped 7 bases from V and 6 bases from J, with 19 bases between. The CDR3 loop spans 15 amino acids. Germline loops: CDR1 MGHDK, CDR2 SYGVNS. The CDR3 loop is CASTPKEGGLNEQFF. As DNA, the CDR3 is TGTGCCAGCACACCGAAGGAGGGTGGGCTCAATGAGCAGTTCTTC.

The V call is TRBV11-2, the J call TRBJ2-1; D call uncertain. V was cut by 2 bases and J by 9 bases, with 11 bases left in between. The CDR3 extends over 13 amino acids. Germline loops: CDR1 SGHAT, CDR2 FQNNGV. The CDR3 DNA reads as TGTGCCAGCAGCTTACTCAATTATAGTGAGCAGTTCTTC. Residues: CASSLLNYSEQFF.

V usage is TRBV3-1 (or the pseudogene TRBV3-2) and J usage is TRBJ1-1, with D possibly matching TRBD1 (6 bases). Germline loops: CDR1 LGHDT, CDR2 YNNKEL (reference sequence). This CDR3 spans 14 amino acids. Trimming left V 5 bases short and J 5 bases short, with 15 bases between. For the CDR3, the DNA is TGTGCCAGCAGCTTAAGGGGGAGGGATACTGAAGCTTTCTTT. Its protein is CASSLRGRDTEAFF.

V is TRBV12-5 and J is TRBJ2-1; tentative D call: TRBD2 (6 bases). Germline V gene sequence: CDR1 LGHNT, CDR2 FRNRAP. The CDR3 runs to 17 residues. The ends were cut back, 7 bases at V and 2 bases at J, with 21 bases in the middle. This CDR3 reads CASVLRTGTGAYNEQFF. The CDR3 nucleotides are TGTGCTAGTGTTTTACGAACCGGGACTGGGGCCTACAATGAGCAGTTCTTC.

The CDR3 region has the DNA TGTGCCAGCAGCGTAAGAGCAGGGACTAGCGGGATCGTGGCAGATACGCAGTATTTT. The encoded protein is CASSVRAGTSGIVADTQYF. The V call is TRBV9, the J call TRBJ2-3; 13 nucleotides line up with TRBD2. With V trimmed by 1 base and J by 4 bases, 12 bases remained unmatched. Germline V gene sequence: CDR1 SGDLS, CDR2 YYNGEE. CDR3 length equals 19 residues.

The V gene is TRBV27, the J gene TRBJ1-6; a weak D match, TRBD1 (5 bases). Germline V CDR1 and CDR2: MNHEY, SMNVEV (reference sequence). CDR3 size: 16 residues. V lost 1 base to trimming and J lost 6 bases, with 13 bases between them. This CDR3 reads CASSLLGVSVNSPLHF. CDR3 DNA: TGTGCCAGCAGTTTATTGGGGGTGTCGGTTAATTCACCCCTCCACTTT.

This chain links TRBV5-6 with TRBJ1-1, with TRBD1 matching 7 bases. Germline lookup yields CDR1 SGHDT and CDR2 YYEEEE. V lost 1 base and J lost 7; bases outside the gene matches: 4. This CDR3 is 13 amino acids long. This CDR3 is CASSLNDRDEAFF. CDR3 bases: TGTGCCAGCAGCTTGAATGACAGGGATGAAGCTTTCTTT.

This clone occurred once. The chain employs TRBV4-1 and TRBJ2-7; 9 positions match TRBD1. J was trimmed by 5 bases and V by 2 bases; bases with no gene match: 7. The CDR3 contains 15 residues. Germline CDR1 and CDR2: MGHRA and YSYEKL. CDR3 protein: CASSQRDRDWDEQYF. CDR3 nucleotides: TGCGCCAGCAGCCAAAGGGACAGGGACTGGGACGAGCAGTACTTC.

Written as DNA, the CDR3 is TGCGCCAGCAGCTTGCCCCTAGCGGGAGGGCCCGCCTACGAGCAGTACTTC. Its protein is CASSLPLAGGPAYEQYF. V is TRBV5-1 and J is TRBJ2-7, with 12 bases matching TRBD2. After removal of 1 base from V and 2 bases from J, the junction contained 7 bases not matched to a gene. Germline CDR1 and CDR2: SGHRS and YFSETQ. The CDR3 consists of 17 residues.

Turning to this clone: The same CDR3 can be traced to other DNA sequences in this sample. The genes are TRBV5-1 and TRBJ2-2, with TRBD1 matching 8 bases. This CDR3 has 15 residues. In germline, CDR1 is SGHRS, CDR2 YFSETQ. V shed 4 bases, J shed 2 bases, and the junction held 4 bases outside the gene matches. This chain's CDR3 is CASSPDRGNTGELFF. DNA of the CDR3: TGCGCCAGCAGCCCCGACAGGGGTAACACCGGGGAGCTGTTTTTT.

The sample holds one count of this clone. The CDR3 nucleotides are TGTGCCAGCCGCCCAGGACAGGGTCTGACTGAAGCTTTCTTT. It specifies CASRPGQGLTEAFF. The chain employs TRBV28 and TRBJ1-1, with 8 nucleotides matching TRBD1. CDR1 is MDHEN, CDR2 SYDVKM, per germline. The CDR3 is 14 residues long. The junction had 10 bases not matched to a gene; V was cut back by 8 bases and J by 5 bases. Together with reference TRBV28 and TRBJ1-1, the CDR3 gives the full variable domain: DVKVTQSSRYLVKRTGEKVFLECVQDMDHENMFWYRQDPGLGLRLIYFSYDVKMKEKGDIPEGYSVSREKKERFSLILESASTNQTSMYLCASRPGQGLTEAFFGQGTRLTVV.

The V and J genes are TRBV5-1 and TRBJ2-2; D is undetermined. This CDR3 has 12 residues. Per the germline V gene, CDR1 is SGHRS and CDR2 is YFSETQ. Trimming left V 7 bases short and J 10 bases short, with 14 bases between. The chain's CDR3 is CASCPREEELFF. The CDR3 DNA reads as TGCGCCAGCTGTCCCAGAGAAGAGGAGCTGTTTTTT.

The rearrangement links TRBV7-9 to TRBJ1-2; D is unclear. Germline V gene sequence: CDR1 SEHNR, CDR2 FQNEAQ (reference sequence). V was pared by 6 bases and J by 1 base, with 21 bases between. This CDR3 is built from 17 residues. The CDR3 spells CASRSAYTTPSNYGYTF. CDR3 nucleotides: TGTGCCAGCAGGTCAGCTTATACCACCCCCAGTAACTATGGCTACACCTTC.

This sequence joins TRBV5-1 and TRBJ2-7; the match to TRBD2 covers 9 bases. V lost 3 bases, J lost 5 bases, and 9 bases stayed unmatched. Germline CDR1 SGHRS, CDR2 YFSETQ. This CDR3 contains 15 residues. CDR3 sequence: CASSSIAGVDDEQYF. In DNA, the CDR3 is TGCGCCAGCAGCTCGATAGCGGGAGTGGATGACGAGCAGTACTTC.

The CDR3 DNA reads as TGTGCCAGCAGCCAAGATGGACTAGCGGGAGGGGGGAAGTATTTT. This encodes CASSQDGLAGGGKYF. This chain connects TRBV3-1 (or the pseudogene TRBV3-2) to TRBJ2-3, with 15 bases identical to TRBD2. The CDR3 contains 15 residues. Germline V gene sequence: CDR1 LGHDT, CDR2 YNNKEL (reference sequence). The J segment lost 13 bases and the V segment lost 0 bases, leaving 5 bases of the junction unmatched.

The chain has TRBV5-1 and TRBJ1-1; D may be TRBD1 (5 bases). Trimming stripped 4 bases from V and 3 bases from J, with 10 bases between. The CDR3 consists of 13 residues. The germline V gene encodes CDR1 SGHRS and CDR2 YFSETQ. CDR3 amino acids: CASSPRADTEAFF. The CDR3 region has the DNA TGCGCCAGCAGCCCCAGGGCGGACACTGAAGCTTTCTTT.

The chain carries TRBV5-1 and TRBJ2-7; the D gene could be TRBD1 or TRBD2 (5 bases each). V was cut by 1 base and J by 5 bases, with 10 bases left in between. Germline V CDR1 and CDR2: SGHRS, YFSETQ. The CDR3 totals 13 residues. In DNA form, the CDR3 reads TGCGCCAGCAGCTTGTTGGGGGTCCACGAGCAGTACTTC. Protein sequence: CASSLLGVHEQYF.

The V gene is TRBV15, the J gene TRBJ2-1, with D possibly TRBD2 on 6 matching bases. CDR1 LNHNV and CDR2 YYDKDF come from the germline V gene (reference sequence). V lost 9 bases and J 0 bases, leaving 6 bases between the germline ends. CDR3 size: 12 residues. CDR3 sequence: CATGGSYNEQFF. As DNA, the CDR3 is TGTGCCACGGGAGGCTCCTACAATGAGCAGTTCTTC.

This clone was detected once. V is TRBV24-1 and J is TRBJ1-2; 11 bases match TRBD1. Unmatched junction bases numbered 1, after V lost 2 bases and J lost 0 bases. Germline-derived CDR1 and CDR2 are KGHDR and SFDVKD. The CDR3 has 16 residues. In DNA, the CDR3 is TGTGCCACCAGTGATTGGGGACAGGGGGCTAACTATGGCTACACCTTC. It translates to CATSDWGQGANYGYTF.

In this sample, this clone turned up a few times. Other nucleotide sequences in the sample specify the same CDR3. The J gene is TRBJ1-1, the V gene TRBV5-1, with 10 nucleotides matching TRBD1. CDR1 SGHRS and CDR2 YFSETQ come from the germline V gene. This CDR3 region has 14 residues. The V gene end was trimmed by 4 bases and the J gene end by 3 bases; junction bases not matched to a gene: 3. CDR3 amino acids: CASSLGTGDTEAFF. CDR3 sequence (DNA): TGCGCCAGCAGCCTCGGGACAGGGGACACTGAAGCTTTCTTT.

This chain uses TRBV20-1 with TRBJ1-5; TRBD1 matches at 8 bases. Germline CDR1 is DFQATT and CDR2 is SNEGSKA (reference sequence). Trimming removed 3 bases from V and 6 bases from J; junction bases left unmatched: 7. The CDR3 is made up of 14 amino acids. As DNA, the CDR3 is TGCAGTGCTAGTAAGGACAGGGCGTTTCAGCCCCAGCATTTT. Protein sequence: CSASKDRAFQPQHF.

The J gene is TRBJ1-2, the V gene TRBV3-1 (or the pseudogene TRBV3-2); no firm D call. CDR3 size: 15 residues. Trimming cost V 1 base and J 1 base, with 10 bases left between them. Germline CDR1 and CDR2: LGHDT and YNNKEL (reference sequence). The CDR3 DNA reads as TGTGCCAGCAGCCAAGGTGGGCAGTTTAACTATGGCTACACCTTC. It translates to CASSQGGQFNYGYTF.

The gene calls are TRBV12-2 and TRBJ2-4; the table's TRBD2 call for D was not verified on the DNA. TRBV12-2 constitutes a pseudogene. This CDR3 region has 19 residues. CDR3 in DNA: TGTGCAAGTCGCTTAGCGCTAATATATAACTTGATTTTCGAAAACATTCAGTACTTC. Its translation: CASRLALIYNLIFENIQYF.

The chain carries TRBV20-1 and TRBJ2-3; D is unclear. The CDR3 sequence is 10 residues long. CDR1 and CDR2 (germline): DFQATT, SNEGSKA (reference sequence). V was cut by 7 bases and J by 9 bases, with 11 bases left in between. This CDR3 is CSVELHTQYF. The DNA of the CDR3 is TGCAGTGTTGAGCTGCACACGCAGTATTTT.